This T cell receptor (beta chain) was found in a study of blood T cell repertoires in COVID-19 (dated by TCRdb to about 2020). Describing the broader study: Samples from collaborators originated in the United States, Italy and Spain and spanned both the acute and convalescent phases of COVID-19. The repertoires were released in a freely available public database intended as a resource for research on the immune response to SARS-CoV-2. The prospective study material was composed of cDNA or gDNA derived from T cells, B-cell-depleted T cells, or PBMCs. A de-identified subject ID, COVID-19 status, age in years and sex were almost always included in the sample metadata. The samples were drawn from two sources: the first 160 participants of the ongoing ImmuneRACE study, and 1,000 to 1,500 subjects contributed by 6 global collaborators. HLA class I and class II types, where available, came from metadata supplied by the sample provider rather than from assay-based typing. The dataset comprised deeply sampled blood TCRbeta repertoires from subjects exposed to, actively infected with, or recovered from COVID-19.

Notes on this clone: Its antigen is currently not known. Per-base quality was not reported, and no clone a single base away is much larger than it.

One collaborating source in Seattle enrolled patients while the patients were actively infected and followed the patients over time throughout the course of disease. The collaborating institutions used their own protocols to collect whole blood in K2EDTA tubes. Collaborator samples were shipped for TCRbeta analysis as frozen whole blood, isolated PBMCs, or DNA extracted from either sample type. The immunoSEQ Assay, a bias-controlled multiplex PCR, was used to amplify TCRbeta CDR3 regions from genomic DNA. The study's own analysis went as follows. The number of nucleated cells in each sample was estimated by amplification of reference gene primers within the assay. To quantify the absolute abundance of each unique TCRbeta CDR3 rearrangement, sequence reads were collapsed and filtered. For each sample, productive Simpson clonality was calculated as the square root of Simpson's diversity index across productive rearrangements. Not all clones reach the TCRdb copy of this immuneACCESS table, which keeps in-frame sequences only. Checked studies attribute under half of the gap to unresolved V genes and leave the rest unexplained. V, J and clone size reflect that table, while D and trimming were determined from the DNA. The sample table shows 30,000 to 40,000 clones, and approximately 84% are seen once. The ten most abundant clones make up 3.1% of the sample.

CDR1 and CDR2 were assigned from the germline V gene as ENHRY and SYGVKD. V is reduced by 6 bases and J by 2 bases, leaving a spacing of 12 bases between them. The CDR3 runs 14 amino acids, cysteine and phenylalanine included. The retained sequence is limited to the CDR3, 42 bases, with the frame set at the first base. Overall study outcomes, separate from this receptor: The quantity of clinical and demographic metadata differed by source and by participant and was supplied without curation.

This sequence was found in an older man with COVID-19, enrolled during active disease. This chain is built from TRBV10-3 and TRBJ2-3; the D gene is possibly TRBD2, with 5 bases matching. Sequencing was carried out using peripheral blood. CDR3 region: CAISKLGNTDTQYF. The DNA reads as follows: TGTGCCATCAGCAAACTAGGTAACACAGATACGCAGTATTTT.